Listed below are T cell receptor beta chains from one sample, sequenced in a study of blood T cells in healthy people across ages. TCRdb passed the 5' RACE reads through MiXCR, listing each CDR3 protein once. The sample lists approximately 320,000 distinct CDR3 sequences, roughly a quarter occurring once. The specimen was blood. The receptor set was obtained from a woman in her seventies in good health. CDR3s include the opening cysteine and the closing phenylalanine or tryptophan. The D gene is left open where the match is weak. Size tells how often a clone was seen (once, few, many) or the class of an expanded clone, and some rows leave it out.

>-|TRBJ1-4|-|TRBV15
TGTGCCACGCACTCCCAGGGCGATACTAATGAAAAACTGTTTTTT
CATHSQGDTNEKLFF
>few|TRBJ1-2|-|TRBV5-8
TGTGCCAGCAGCCTGTCTTATGGCTACACCTTC
CASSLSYGYTF
>-|TRBJ2-1|-|TRBV19
TGTGCCAGTAGCACCCGGGGGCCAGAGAGCTCCTACAATGAGCAGTTCTTC
CASSTRGPESSYNEQFF
>-|TRBJ2-7|-|TRBV7-2
TGTGCCAGCAGCTTAGATTTGGGATTCTACGAGCAGTACTTC
CASSLDLGFYEQYF
>-|TRBJ2-1|TRBD2|TRBV4-2
TGTGCCAGCAGCCAAGCGGGACTAGCTGATGATGAGCAGTTCTTC
CASSQAGLADDEQFF
>-|TRBJ2-4|-|TRBV28
TGTGCCAGCAGTTCTACTAGGGGGTCCCCGGGAAAAAACATTCAGTACTTC
CASSSTRGSPGKNIQYF
>-|TRBJ2-1|TRBD2|TRBV12-3/TRBV12-4
TGTGCCAGCAGGGGGACTAGCGGACCCAATGAGCAGTTCTTC
CASRGTSGPNEQFF
>-|TRBJ2-2|TRBD2|TRBV29-1
TGCAGCGTTGTTTTTAGCGGGGCGGGCACCGGGGAGCTGTTTTTT
CSVVFSGAGTGELFF
>-|TRBJ2-7|TRBD1|TRBV28
TGTGCCAGCACCCGGACAGGGGCCAGCTACGAGCAGTACTTC
CASTRTGASYEQYF
>-|TRBJ2-7|TRBD2|TRBV29-1
TGCAGCGTTGAACCCGTAGCGGGAGTCCACGAGCAGTACTTC
CSVEPVAGVHEQYF
>few|TRBJ2-3|-|TRBV10-1
TGCGCCAGCAGTGAGTTCGGACTGAGAACGGATACGCAGTATTTT
CASSEFGLRTDTQYF
>few|TRBJ2-5|-|TRBV7-9
TGTGCCAGCAGCACCCGGACTACCTTAAGAGAAACCCAGTACTTC
CASSTRTTLRETQYF
>few|TRBJ2-7|-|TRBV6-6
TGTGCCAGCAGCTGGGACGGGACCTACGAGCAGTACTTC
CASSWDGTYEQYF
>-|TRBJ1-5|-|TRBV4-3
TGCGCCAGCAGCCAGACCGCGGGGCCCCAGCATTTT
CASSQTAGPQHF
>-|TRBJ1-4|TRBD1|TRBV28
TGTGCCAGCAGTTTAAGCCTAGGGACAGGGGAGGATGAAAAACTGTTTTTT
CASSLSLGTGEDEKLFF
>many|TRBJ1-1|-|TRBV7-9
TGTGCCAGCAGCTTAAATAGGGACACTGAAGCTTTCTTT
CASSLNRDTEAFF